The present T cell receptor (beta chain) was sequenced within a study of blood T cells in healthy people across ages (dated by TCRdb to the mid-2010s). General notes on the study: Template switching captured roughly one uniquely barcoded TCR beta cDNA molecule per two T cells in model experiments. Using deep sequencing normalized with unique cDNA molecular identifiers, the study measured how TCR beta repertoire diversity changes with age. The donors were split into four age groups: young (average about 15 years), middle-aged (about 40), aged (approximately 59) and long-lived (82). To avoid experimental bias, donors of different ages were distributed randomly across sequencing lanes. Two additional independent replicas of 1 million unique cDNA reads from the same blood draw were analyzed for two donors (one aged 18 to 30 and one aged 80 or older). What the research found in general, with its limitations: Compared with the aged group, the long-lived group had more naive CD4+ T cells, fewer expanded clones and increased TCR diversity, a pattern suggesting age selection. A strong correlation was found between observed TCR beta diversity and the percentage of naive T cells measured by flow cytometry. Donor CMV infection status was unknown, potentially confounding age-related changes in expanded clonotypes. Observed TCR beta diversity per million T cells fell roughly linearly with age, and a significant reduction was already apparent by age around 36. Estimates of total diversity based on one million sequenced T cells were regarded as lower bounds and as underestimates. Since profiling was done on bulk unsorted PBMCs, naive and antigen-experienced compartments could not be conclusively compared.

From the cysteine up to the phenylalanine, the CDR3 has a length of 17 residues. This entry keeps only the CDR3 DNA: 51 bases, framed from base 1. V trim: 2 bases; J trim: 2 bases; unmatched bases: 6. From the germline V gene, CDR1 is MNHEY and CDR2 is SVGAGI. Libraries were prepared through 5' RACE. The instrument given in TCRdb is Illumina HiSeq 2500. A second roughly 7 to 11 cycle PCR used a sample-barcoded 5' primer and a J-beta primer mix. A unique molecular identifier was introduced onto each TCR beta cDNA molecule by a template-switch 5' adaptor carrying 12 random nucleotides. At least 2.5 million CDR3-containing paired-end reads were obtained from each sample. First-strand cDNA was synthesized from all RNA with the Mint cDNA synthesis kit, primed by a TRBC-specific oligonucleotide. Following uracil-DNA glycosylase treatment, all cDNA underwent a first 18-cycle PCR with the universal primers M1SS and BC2_uni_R. The original methods were these. Each sample was normalized by randomly selecting 1 million high-quality reads, each carrying a distinct molecular identifier. Reads with shared molecular identifiers were discarded instead of being binned into consensus sequences. MiTCR, run with a Q25 quality threshold and the strictest error-elimination algorithm, handled CDR3 identification, clonotype clustering and error correction. A nonparametric unseen species model using Euler transformation provided a lower-bound estimate of total TCR beta diversity. TCRdb itself trimmed the public reads at Q25 with fastp, ran MiXCR and retained productive beta chains. For every CDR3 protein sequence, its rows merge into one entry that carries the most common genes and DNA. These V and J calls are TCRdb output, not the study's own analysis. The sample yields approximately 850,000 distinct CDR3 sequences; roughly 60% were counted once. Approximately 20% of the sample is in the top ten clones.

On this clonotype: Its antigen is still unknown. Base qualities were left out, and no much larger clone turns up one base away.

The donors were 40 or so Caucasian individuals from Russia, aged 6 to 90 years, who were systemically healthy. Each donor gave ten milliliters of peripheral blood, drawn into EDTA-treated Vacutainer tubes. Ficoll-Paque density-gradient centrifugation was used to isolate PBMCs, with at least 6.5 million per sample. Total RNA was extracted from PBMCs with Trizol reagent, with at least 5.5 micrograms obtained per sample. For every donor, an aliquot of PBMCs went through flow cytometry to measure the percentages of naive CD45RAhigh/CD27high T cells. The chain uses TRBV6-5 and TRBJ2-3; 11 central nucleotides agree with TRBD2. What was sequenced was blood. This receptor was taken from a man aged 25 to 40 in good health. The DNA is as follows: TGTGCCAGCAGTTACAAGCCTAGCGGGGGGTACACAGATACGCAGTATTTT. This gives the protein CASSYKPSGGYTDTQYF.